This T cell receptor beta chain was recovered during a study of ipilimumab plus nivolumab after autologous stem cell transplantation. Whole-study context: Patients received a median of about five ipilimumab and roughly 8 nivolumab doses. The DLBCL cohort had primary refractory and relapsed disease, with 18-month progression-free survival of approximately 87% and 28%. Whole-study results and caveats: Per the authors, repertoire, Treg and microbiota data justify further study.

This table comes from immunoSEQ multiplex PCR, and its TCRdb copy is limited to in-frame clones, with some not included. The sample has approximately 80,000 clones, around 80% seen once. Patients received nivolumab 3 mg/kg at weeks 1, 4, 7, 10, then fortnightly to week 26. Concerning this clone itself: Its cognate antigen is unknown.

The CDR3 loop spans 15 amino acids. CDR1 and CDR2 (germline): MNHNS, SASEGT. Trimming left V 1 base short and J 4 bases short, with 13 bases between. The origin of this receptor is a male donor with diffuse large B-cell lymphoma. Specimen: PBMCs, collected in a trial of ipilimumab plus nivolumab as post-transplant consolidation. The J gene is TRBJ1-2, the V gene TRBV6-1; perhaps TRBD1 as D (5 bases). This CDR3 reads CASSEGNTGIYGYTF. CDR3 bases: TGTGCCAGCAGTGAAGGTAACACAGGAATCTATGGCTACACCTTC.